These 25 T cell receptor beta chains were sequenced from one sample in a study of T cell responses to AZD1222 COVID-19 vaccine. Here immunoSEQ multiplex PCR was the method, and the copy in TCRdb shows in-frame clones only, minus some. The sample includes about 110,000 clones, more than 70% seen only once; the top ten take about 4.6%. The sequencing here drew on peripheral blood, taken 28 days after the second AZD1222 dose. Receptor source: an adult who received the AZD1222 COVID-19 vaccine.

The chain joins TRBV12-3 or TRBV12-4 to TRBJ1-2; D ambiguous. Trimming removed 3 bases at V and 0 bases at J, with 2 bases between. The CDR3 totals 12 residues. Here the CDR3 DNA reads TGTGCCAGCAGTTTGACTAACTATGGCTACACCTTC. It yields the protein CASSLTNYGYTF.

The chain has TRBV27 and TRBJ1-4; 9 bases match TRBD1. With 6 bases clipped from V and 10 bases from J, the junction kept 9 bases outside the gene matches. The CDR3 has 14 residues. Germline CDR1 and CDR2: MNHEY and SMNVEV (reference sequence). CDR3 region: CASSLGGQGLKLFF. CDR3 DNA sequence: TGTGCCAGCAGCCTTGGGGGACAGGGTTTAAAACTGTTTTTT.

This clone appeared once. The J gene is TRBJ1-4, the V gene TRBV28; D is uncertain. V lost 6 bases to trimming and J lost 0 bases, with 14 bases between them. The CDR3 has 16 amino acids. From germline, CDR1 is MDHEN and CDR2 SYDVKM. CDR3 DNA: TGTGCCAGCAGCCCGGCGGAAAGAGCAACTAATGAAAAACTGTTTTTT. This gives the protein CASSPAERATNEKLFF.

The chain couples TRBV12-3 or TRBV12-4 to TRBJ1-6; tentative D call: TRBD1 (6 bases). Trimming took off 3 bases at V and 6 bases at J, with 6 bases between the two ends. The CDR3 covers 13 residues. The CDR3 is CASSFRGNSPLHF. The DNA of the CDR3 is TGTGCCAGCAGTTTCAGGGGTAATTCACCCCTCCACTTT.

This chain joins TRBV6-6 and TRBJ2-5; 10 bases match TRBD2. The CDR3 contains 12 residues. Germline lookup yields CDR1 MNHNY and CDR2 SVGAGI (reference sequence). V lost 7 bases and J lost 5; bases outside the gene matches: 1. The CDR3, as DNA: TGTGCCAGCAAGGGACTAGCGGAGACCCAGTACTTC. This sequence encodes CASKGLAETQYF.

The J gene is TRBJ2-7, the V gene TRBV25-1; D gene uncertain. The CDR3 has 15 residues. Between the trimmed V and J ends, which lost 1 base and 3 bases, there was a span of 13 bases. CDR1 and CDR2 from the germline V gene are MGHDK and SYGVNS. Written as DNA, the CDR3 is TGTGCCAGCAGTGAATTTAACAGTCCCCGCTACGAGCAGTACTTC. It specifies CASSEFNSPRYEQYF.

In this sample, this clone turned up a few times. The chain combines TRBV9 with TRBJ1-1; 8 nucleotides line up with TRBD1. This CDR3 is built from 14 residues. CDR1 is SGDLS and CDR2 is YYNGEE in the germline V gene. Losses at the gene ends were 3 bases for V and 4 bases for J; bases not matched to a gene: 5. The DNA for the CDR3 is TGTGCCAGCAGCGCCTCAGGGGGCATCACTGAAGCTTTCTTT. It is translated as CASSASGGITEAFF.

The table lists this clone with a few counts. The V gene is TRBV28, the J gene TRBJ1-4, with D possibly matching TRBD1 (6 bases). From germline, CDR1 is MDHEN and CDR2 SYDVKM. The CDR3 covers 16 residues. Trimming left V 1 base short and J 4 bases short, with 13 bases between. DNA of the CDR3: TGTGCCAGCAGTTTATTTTCGCCAGGGGTTAATGAAAAACTGTTTTTT. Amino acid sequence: CASSLFSPGVNEKLFF.

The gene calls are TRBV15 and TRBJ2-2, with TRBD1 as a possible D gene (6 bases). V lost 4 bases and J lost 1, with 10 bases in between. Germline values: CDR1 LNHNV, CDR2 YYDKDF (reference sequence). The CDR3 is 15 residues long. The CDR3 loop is CATSKTGVNTGELFF. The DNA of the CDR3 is TGTGCCACCAGCAAGACAGGCGTGAACACCGGGGAGCTGTTTTTT. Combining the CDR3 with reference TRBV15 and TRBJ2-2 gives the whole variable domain DAMVIQNPRYQVTQFGKPVTLSCSQTLNHNVMYWYQQKSSQAPKLLFHYYDKDFNNEADTPDNFQSRRPNTSFCFLDIRSPGLGDTAMYLCATSKTGVNTGELFFGEGSRLTVL.

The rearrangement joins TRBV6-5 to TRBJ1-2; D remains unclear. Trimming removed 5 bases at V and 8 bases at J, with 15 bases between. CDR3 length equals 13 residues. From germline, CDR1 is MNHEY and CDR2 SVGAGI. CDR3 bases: TGTGCCAGCAGTCCATTACCTGTAGGGGGCTACACCTTC. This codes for CASSPLPVGGYTF.

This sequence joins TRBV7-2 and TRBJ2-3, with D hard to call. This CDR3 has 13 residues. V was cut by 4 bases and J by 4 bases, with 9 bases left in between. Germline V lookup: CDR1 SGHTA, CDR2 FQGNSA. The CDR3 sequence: CASSSFVADTQYF. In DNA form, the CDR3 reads TGTGCCAGCAGCTCTTTCGTAGCAGATACGCAGTATTTT.

The CDR3 loop is CASSLRGRRYGYTF. In DNA form, the CDR3 reads TGTGCCAGCAGTTTACGGGGAAGGCGCTATGGCTACACCTTC. V usage is TRBV28 and J usage is TRBJ1-2; D gene uncertain. Deletions cut 2 bases from V and 4 bases from J, with 11 bases between. The CDR3 consists of 14 residues. The V gene's germline CDR1 is MDHEN and CDR2 SYDVKM.

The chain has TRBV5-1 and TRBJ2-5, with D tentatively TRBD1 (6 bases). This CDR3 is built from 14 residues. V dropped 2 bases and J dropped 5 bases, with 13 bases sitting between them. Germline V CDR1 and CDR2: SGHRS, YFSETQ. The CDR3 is CASSFGTPAETQYF. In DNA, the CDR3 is TGCGCCAGCAGCTTTGGGACACCTGCGGAGACCCAGTACTTC.

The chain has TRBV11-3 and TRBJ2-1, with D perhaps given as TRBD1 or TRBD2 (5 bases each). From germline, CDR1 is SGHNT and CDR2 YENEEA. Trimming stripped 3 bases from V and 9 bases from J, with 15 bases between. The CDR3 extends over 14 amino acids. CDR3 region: CASSLGTGTSEQFF. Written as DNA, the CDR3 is TGTGCCAGCAGCTTGGGGACCGGGACCTCTGAGCAGTTCTTC.

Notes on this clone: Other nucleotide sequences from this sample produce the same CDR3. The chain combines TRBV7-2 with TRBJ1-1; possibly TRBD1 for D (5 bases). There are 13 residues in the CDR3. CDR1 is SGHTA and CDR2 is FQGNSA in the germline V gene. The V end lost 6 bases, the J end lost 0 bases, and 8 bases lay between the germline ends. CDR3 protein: CASSQGMNTEAFF. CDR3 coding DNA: TGTGCCAGCAGTCAGGGCATGAACACTGAAGCTTTCTTT.

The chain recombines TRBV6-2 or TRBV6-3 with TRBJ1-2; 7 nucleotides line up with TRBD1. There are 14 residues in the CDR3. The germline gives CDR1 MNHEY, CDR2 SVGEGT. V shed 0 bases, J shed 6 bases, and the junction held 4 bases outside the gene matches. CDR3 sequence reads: CASSYSTGPHGYTF. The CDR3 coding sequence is TGTGCCAGCAGTTACTCGACAGGGCCCCATGGCTACACCTTC.

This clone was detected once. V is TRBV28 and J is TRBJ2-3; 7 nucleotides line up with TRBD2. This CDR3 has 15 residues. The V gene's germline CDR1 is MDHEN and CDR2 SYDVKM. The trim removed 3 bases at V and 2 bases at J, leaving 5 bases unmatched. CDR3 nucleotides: TGTGCCAGCAGTTTGGGGGGGAGGCCCACAGATACGCAGTATTTT. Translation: CASSLGGRPTDTQYF.

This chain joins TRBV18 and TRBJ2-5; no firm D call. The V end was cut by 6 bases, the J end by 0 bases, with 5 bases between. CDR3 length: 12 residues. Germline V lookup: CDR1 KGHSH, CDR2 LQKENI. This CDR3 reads CASSRYQETQYF. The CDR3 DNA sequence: TGTGCCAGCTCCCGGTACCAAGAGACCCAGTACTTC.

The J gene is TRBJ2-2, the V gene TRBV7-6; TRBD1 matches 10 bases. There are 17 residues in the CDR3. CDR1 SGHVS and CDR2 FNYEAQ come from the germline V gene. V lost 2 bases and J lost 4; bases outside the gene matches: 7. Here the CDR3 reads CASSLPGQGIGTGELFF. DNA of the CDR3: TGTGCCAGCAGCTTACCGGGACAGGGGATCGGCACCGGGGAGCTGTTTTTT. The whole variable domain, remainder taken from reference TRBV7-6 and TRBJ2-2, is GAGVSQSPRYKVTKRGQDVALRCDPISGHVSLYWYRQALGQGPEFLTYFNYEAQQDKSGLPNDRFSAERPEGSISTLTIQRTEQRDSAMYRCASSLPGQGIGTGELFFGEGSRLTVL.

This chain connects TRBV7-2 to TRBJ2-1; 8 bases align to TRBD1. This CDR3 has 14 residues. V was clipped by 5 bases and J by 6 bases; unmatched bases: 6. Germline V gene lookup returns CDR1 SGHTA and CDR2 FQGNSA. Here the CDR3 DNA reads TGTGCCAGCAGCCCCCAGGGGGCGGCCAATGAGCAGTTCTTC. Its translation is CASSPQGAANEQFF.

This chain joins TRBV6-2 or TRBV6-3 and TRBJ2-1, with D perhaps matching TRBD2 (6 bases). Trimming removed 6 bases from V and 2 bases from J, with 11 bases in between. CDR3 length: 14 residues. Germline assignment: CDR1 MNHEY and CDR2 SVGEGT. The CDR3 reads CASSPPSAYNEQFF. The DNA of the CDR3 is TGTGCCAGCAGCCCACCTAGCGCCTACAATGAGCAGTTCTTC.

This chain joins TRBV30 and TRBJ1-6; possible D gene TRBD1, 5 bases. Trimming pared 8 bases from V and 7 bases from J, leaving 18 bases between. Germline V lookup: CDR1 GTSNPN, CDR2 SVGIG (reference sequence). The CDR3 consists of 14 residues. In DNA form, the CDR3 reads TGTGCCCGGGGGGGGACCTACGTCAATTCACCCCTCCACTTT. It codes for CARGGTYVNSPLHF.

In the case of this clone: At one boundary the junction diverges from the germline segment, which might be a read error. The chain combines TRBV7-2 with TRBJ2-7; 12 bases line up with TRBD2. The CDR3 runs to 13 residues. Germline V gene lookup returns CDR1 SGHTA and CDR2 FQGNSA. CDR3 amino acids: CASSYLAGGHGFF. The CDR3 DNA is TGTGCCAGCAGCTACCTAGCGGGGGGGCACGGCTTCTTC.

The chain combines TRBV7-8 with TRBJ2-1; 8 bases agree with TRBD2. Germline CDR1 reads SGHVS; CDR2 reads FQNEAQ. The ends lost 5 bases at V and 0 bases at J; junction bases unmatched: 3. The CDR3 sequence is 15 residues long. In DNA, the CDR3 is TGTGCCAGCAGCCTGAGCGGGAGCTCCTACAATGAGCAGTTCTTC. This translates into CASSLSGSSYNEQFF.

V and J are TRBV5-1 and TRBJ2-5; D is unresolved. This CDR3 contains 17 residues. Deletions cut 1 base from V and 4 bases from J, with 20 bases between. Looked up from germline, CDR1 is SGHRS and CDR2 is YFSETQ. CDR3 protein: CASSLSPELAWSETQYF. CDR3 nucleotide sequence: TGCGCCAGCAGCTTGTCCCCAGAGTTAGCCTGGTCAGAGACCCAGTACTTC.